A selection of T cell receptor beta chains follows, all from one sample in a study of identical twins. Using its own MiXCR run on the 5' RACE reads, TCRdb lists one record per CDR3 protein. The sample yields 200,000 to 250,000 distinct CDR3 sequences, 7.5% seen once. Separately, the same data were catalogued under a study of yellow fever vaccine responses in identical twins.

The sample was CD8+ T cells sorted from blood. These receptors were obtained from a woman in her late teens or twenties in good health. CDR3s include the opening cysteine and the closing phenylalanine or tryptophan. A D gene is named only where the DNA matches it firmly. Only part of the rows carry a size: once, few, many, or a class if the clone is expanded.

d_call: .
v_call: TRBV18
j_call: TRBJ1-1
clone_size: many
cdr3_aa: CASSHLAVNTEAFF
cdr3_nt: TGTGCCAGCTCTCACCTAGCGGTGAACACTGAAGCTTTCTTT

d_call: TRBD1
v_call: TRBV5-5
j_call: TRBJ1-3
clone_size: many
cdr3_aa: CASSLDRGFGNTIYF
cdr3_nt: TGTGCCAGCAGCTTGGACAGGGGATTCGGAAACACCATATATTTT

d_call: .
v_call: TRBV25-1
j_call: TRBJ2-3
clone_size: many
cdr3_aa: CASSEIGDTQYF
cdr3_nt: TGTGCCAGCAGTGAAATTGGAGATACGCAGTATTTT

d_call: .
v_call: TRBV4-1
j_call: TRBJ1-1
clone_size: many
cdr3_aa: CASSQDWAGRGTEAFF
cdr3_nt: TGCGCCAGCAGCCAAGATTGGGCAGGGCGGGGAACTGAAGCTTTCTTT

d_call: .
v_call: TRBV12-3/TRBV12-4
j_call: TRBJ2-5
clone_size: few
cdr3_aa: CASSLVKKETQYF
cdr3_nt: TGTGCCAGCAGTTTAGTAAAGAAAGAGACCCAGTACTTC

d_call: .
v_call: TRBV4-2
j_call: TRBJ2-7
clone_size: many
cdr3_aa: CASSQDGGEQYF
cdr3_nt: TGTGCCAGCAGCCAAGATGGGGGCGAGCAGTACTTC

d_call: .
v_call: TRBV12-3/TRBV12-4
j_call: TRBJ2-1
clone_size: few
cdr3_aa: CASSMTDNEQFF
cdr3_nt: TGTGCCAGCAGCATGACCGACAATGAGCAGTTCTTC

d_call: TRBD2
v_call: TRBV4-1
j_call: TRBJ2-3
clone_size: many
cdr3_aa: CASTPKGGLAGRGSTDTQYF
cdr3_nt: TGCGCCAGCACTCCTAAGGGTGGGCTAGCGGGAAGGGGTAGCACAGATACGCAGTATTTT

d_call: .
v_call: TRBV29-1
j_call: TRBJ2-2
clone_size: many
cdr3_aa: CSARDTTSNTGELFF
cdr3_nt: TGCAGCGCCCGGGACACCACGTCGAACACCGGGGAGCTGTTTTTT

d_call: TRBD1
v_call: TRBV7-9
j_call: TRBJ1-1
clone_size: .
cdr3_aa: CAAQGAELNTEAFF
cdr3_nt: TGTGCCGCCCAGGGGGCAGAATTGAACACTGAAGCTTTCTTT

d_call: .
v_call: TRBV7-9
j_call: TRBJ2-4
clone_size: few
cdr3_aa: CASTTGTLGNIQYF
cdr3_nt: TGTGCCAGCACCACCGGCACCTTAGGAAACATTCAGTACTTC

d_call: TRBD1
v_call: TRBV5-1
j_call: TRBJ2-1
clone_size: few
cdr3_aa: CASSLWATGNNEQFF
cdr3_nt: TGCGCCAGCAGCTTGTGGGCGACAGGGAACAATGAGCAGTTCTTC

d_call: .
v_call: TRBV9
j_call: TRBJ1-2
clone_size: .
cdr3_aa: CASSPRDIPNYGYTF
cdr3_nt: TGTGCCAGCAGCCCCCGGGACATTCCTAACTATGGCTACACCTTC

d_call: .
v_call: TRBV2
j_call: TRBJ2-1
clone_size: few
cdr3_aa: CASSKGQSNEQFF
cdr3_nt: TGTGCCAGCAGTAAAGGACAGAGCAATGAGCAGTTCTTC

d_call: .
v_call: TRBV7-8
j_call: TRBJ1-6
clone_size: few
cdr3_aa: CASSLEADGWSPLHF
cdr3_nt: TGTGCCAGCAGCTTAGAAGCAGACGGATGGTCACCCCTCCACTTT

d_call: .
v_call: TRBV7-9
j_call: TRBJ1-1
clone_size: many
cdr3_aa: CASSLALNTEAFF
cdr3_nt: TGTGCCAGCAGCTTAGCACTGAACACTGAAGCTTTCTTT

d_call: TRBD1
v_call: TRBV7-8
j_call: TRBJ1-6
clone_size: .
cdr3_aa: CASSPEQGARNSPLHF
cdr3_nt: TGTGCCAGCAGCCCCGAACAGGGGGCCAGGAATTCACCCCTCCACTTT

d_call: .
v_call: TRBV5-1
j_call: TRBJ1-1
clone_size: few
cdr3_aa: CASSLAPGVRTEAFF
cdr3_nt: TGCGCCAGCAGCTTGGCCCCAGGGGTGAGGACTGAAGCTTTCTTT

d_call: .
v_call: TRBV24-1
j_call: TRBJ2-3
clone_size: few
cdr3_aa: CATSDPLTESASTDTQYF
cdr3_nt: TGTGCCACCAGTGACCCTCTAACGGAGTCGGCTAGCACAGATACGCAGTATTTT

d_call: TRBD1
v_call: TRBV5-4
j_call: TRBJ2-5
clone_size: .
cdr3_aa: CASSSRTGGFRETQYF
cdr3_nt: TGTGCCAGCAGCTCCCGGACAGGGGGGTTTCGGGAGACCCAGTACTTC

d_call: .
v_call: TRBV11-1
j_call: TRBJ1-1
clone_size: .
cdr3_aa: CASSLSPGVTEAFF
cdr3_nt: TGTGCCAGCAGCTTATCCCCAGGGGTGACTGAAGCTTTCTTT

d_call: TRBD2
v_call: TRBV20-1
j_call: TRBJ2-3
clone_size: .
cdr3_aa: CSATPGLGVGADTQYF
cdr3_nt: TGCAGTGCTACCCCGGGACTAGGGGTGGGGGCAGATACGCAGTATTTT

d_call: .
v_call: TRBV29-1
j_call: TRBJ1-3
clone_size: many
cdr3_aa: CSKDRDISGNTIYF
cdr3_nt: TGCAGCAAGGACCGGGACATCTCTGGAAACACCATATATTTT

d_call: .
v_call: TRBV5-5
j_call: TRBJ2-6
clone_size: .
cdr3_aa: CASSLVGRGANVLTF
cdr3_nt: TGTGCCAGCAGCCTAGTCGGCCGTGGGGCCAACGTCCTGACTTTC

d_call: TRBD2
v_call: TRBV25-1
j_call: TRBJ2-1
clone_size: .
cdr3_aa: CASTGNERGYNEQFF
cdr3_nt: TGTGCCAGCACAGGGAACGAGCGGGGTTACAATGAGCAGTTCTTC

d_call: .
v_call: TRBV12-3/TRBV12-4
j_call: TRBJ2-5
clone_size: many
cdr3_aa: CASSPRGEETQYF
cdr3_nt: TGTGCCAGCAGCCCCCGGGGTGAAGAGACCCAGTACTTC

d_call: TRBD1
v_call: TRBV7-9
j_call: TRBJ1-2
clone_size: .
cdr3_aa: CASSWHDRGYGYTF
cdr3_nt: TGTGCCAGCAGCTGGCACGACAGGGGCTATGGCTACACCTTC

d_call: TRBD1
v_call: TRBV20-1
j_call: TRBJ1-5
clone_size: few
cdr3_aa: CSARSQGATDQPQHF
cdr3_nt: TGCAGTGCTAGAAGTCAGGGGGCAACCGATCAGCCCCAGCATTTT

d_call: .
v_call: TRBV2
j_call: TRBJ1-1
clone_size: .
cdr3_aa: CASRGGVGAFF
cdr3_nt: TGTGCCAGCAGGGGTGGCGTTGGAGCTTTCTTT

d_call: .
v_call: TRBV20-1
j_call: TRBJ1-6
clone_size: many
cdr3_aa: CSARDVGTSSYNSPLHF
cdr3_nt: TGCAGTGCTAGAGATGTGGGGACGAGCTCCTATAATTCACCCCTCCACTTT

d_call: .
v_call: TRBV7-2
j_call: TRBJ1-4
clone_size: few
cdr3_aa: CASSPKGSTNEKLFF
cdr3_nt: TGTGCCAGCAGCCCAAAGGGTTCAACTAATGAAAAACTGTTTTTT

d_call: .
v_call: TRBV7-3
j_call: TRBJ2-3
clone_size: .
cdr3_aa: CASSLQGPDTQYF
cdr3_nt: TGTGCCAGCAGCTTACAGGGGCCAGATACGCAGTATTTT

d_call: TRBD2
v_call: TRBV24-1
j_call: TRBJ2-1
clone_size: few
cdr3_aa: CATSALAGGRQFF
cdr3_nt: TGTGCCACCAGTGCGCTAGCGGGAGGCCGGCAGTTCTTC

d_call: TRBD1
v_call: TRBV7-9
j_call: TRBJ2-7
clone_size: few
cdr3_aa: CASSPIGQGENYYEQYF
cdr3_nt: TGTGCCAGCAGCCCCATAGGACAGGGGGAAAATTACTACGAGCAGTACTTC

d_call: .
v_call: TRBV5-5
j_call: TRBJ2-3
clone_size: .
cdr3_aa: CASSLRVVGTDTDTQYF
cdr3_nt: TGTGCCAGCAGCTTGAGGGTCGTAGGGACGGATACAGATACGCAGTATTTT

d_call: .
v_call: TRBV12-3/TRBV12-4
j_call: TRBJ1-5
clone_size: many
cdr3_aa: CASSRDNSNQPQHF
cdr3_nt: TGTGCCAGCAGTCGGGACAACAGCAATCAGCCCCAGCATTTT

d_call: TRBD1
v_call: TRBV7-9
j_call: TRBJ2-1
clone_size: .
cdr3_aa: CASSGVDRGSYNEQFF
cdr3_nt: TGTGCCAGCAGCGGAGTCGACAGGGGGTCCTACAATGAGCAGTTCTTC

d_call: .
v_call: TRBV6-1
j_call: TRBJ1-1
clone_size: .
cdr3_aa: CAAVGGGLNTEAFF
cdr3_nt: TGTGCCGCGGTGGGGGGCGGGTTGAACACTGAAGCTTTCTTT

d_call: TRBD2
v_call: TRBV11-2
j_call: TRBJ2-2
clone_size: .
cdr3_aa: CASSPRGPSGGNTGELFF
cdr3_nt: TGTGCCAGCAGCCCCCGTGGGCCTAGCGGGGGGAACACCGGGGAGCTGTTTTTT

d_call: .
v_call: TRBV15
j_call: TRBJ1-1
clone_size: many
cdr3_aa: CATSRHGGTEAFF
cdr3_nt: TGTGCCACCAGCAGACATGGGGGGACTGAAGCTTTCTTT

d_call: TRBD2
v_call: TRBV28
j_call: TRBJ2-1
clone_size: many
cdr3_aa: CASSRLAGVRHNEQFF
cdr3_nt: TGTGCCAGCAGTAGACTAGCGGGAGTACGTCACAATGAGCAGTTCTTC

d_call: .
v_call: TRBV19
j_call: TRBJ1-2
clone_size: many
cdr3_aa: CASSIYAGNYGYTF
cdr3_nt: TGTGCCAGTAGTATTTACGCAGGGAACTATGGCTACACCTTC

d_call: TRBD2
v_call: TRBV28
j_call: TRBJ2-3
clone_size: .
cdr3_aa: CASSFISGRLRSTDTQYF
cdr3_nt: TGTGCCAGCAGTTTCATTAGCGGGAGGCTAAGAAGCACAGATACGCAGTATTTT

d_call: .
v_call: TRBV16
j_call: TRBJ2-2
clone_size: few
cdr3_aa: CASSQSVGTGELFF
cdr3_nt: TGTGCCAGCAGCCAGTCCGTGGGCACCGGGGAGCTGTTTTTT

d_call: TRBD1
v_call: TRBV27
j_call: TRBJ2-1
clone_size: .
cdr3_aa: CASNNRGSYNEQFF
cdr3_nt: TGTGCCAGCAACAACAGGGGGTCCTACAATGAGCAGTTCTTC

d_call: TRBD2
v_call: TRBV28
j_call: TRBJ2-3
clone_size: .
cdr3_aa: CASSLPRLAGVSTDTQYF
cdr3_nt: TGTGCCAGCAGTTTGCCCCGACTAGCGGGAGTGAGCACAGATACGCAGTATTTT

d_call: TRBD2
v_call: TRBV7-9
j_call: TRBJ2-3
clone_size: .
cdr3_aa: CASSARLAGNVDTQYF
cdr3_nt: TGTGCCAGCAGCGCCCGACTAGCGGGAAATGTAGATACGCAGTATTTT

d_call: .
v_call: TRBV7-9
j_call: TRBJ2-5
clone_size: .
cdr3_aa: CASSLSPGLQETQYF
cdr3_nt: TGTGCCAGCAGCTTATCACCCGGACTTCAAGAGACCCAGTACTTC

d_call: TRBD2
v_call: TRBV7-8
j_call: TRBJ2-1
clone_size: .
cdr3_aa: CASSQTSARYNEQFF
cdr3_nt: TGTGCCAGCAGCCAGACTAGCGCAAGATACAATGAGCAGTTCTTC

d_call: .
v_call: TRBV5-5
j_call: TRBJ1-2
clone_size: few
cdr3_aa: CASLPTQGSNYGYTF
cdr3_nt: TGTGCCAGCCTCCCTACACAGGGCTCTAACTATGGCTACACCTTC

d_call: TRBD1
v_call: TRBV2
j_call: TRBJ1-5
clone_size: .
cdr3_aa: CASSGGTGGSNQPQHF
cdr3_nt: TGTGCCAGCAGTGGGGGAACAGGGGGTAGCAATCAGCCCCAGCATTTT